Listed here are 16 T cell receptor beta chains from one sample, sequenced in a study of blood T cell repertoires in COVID-19. Method: immunoSEQ multiplex PCR; TCRdb's copy keeps in-frame clones and lacks some. The sample comprises a few hundred thousand clones, around 87% of which are singletons, and roughly 3% rests with the top ten. The material sequenced was peripheral blood. The receptors here all came from a man aged 55 to 69 with acute or convalescent COVID-19.

V and J are TRBV28 and TRBJ1-4, with TRBD1 matching over 9 bases. The CDR3 runs 16 residues. Trimming at V came to 5 bases and at J to 2 bases, leaving 6 bases not matched to a gene. Germline V gene sequence: CDR1 MDHEN, CDR2 SYDVKM. In DNA form, the CDR3 reads TGTGCCAGCAGTGGAACAGGGGGCGTCACTAATGAAAAACTGTTTTTT. Translation gives CASSGTGGVTNEKLFF. Looking up the rest from reference TRBV28 and TRBJ1-4 gives the full variable domain: DVKVTQSSRYLVKRTGEKVFLECVQDMDHENMFWYRQDPGLGLRLIYFSYDVKMKEKGDIPEGYSVSREKKERFSLILESASTNQTSMYLCASSGTGGVTNEKLFFGSGTQLSVL.

The table lists this clone with a few counts. This chain joins TRBV19 and TRBJ1-6, with 7 bases identical to TRBD1. V dropped 3 bases and J dropped 8; count of bases not matched to a gene: 4. The CDR3 has 14 amino acids. The germline V gene has CDR1 LNHDA and CDR2 SQIVND (reference sequence). The CDR3: CASSMRGHDSPLHF. In DNA form, the CDR3 reads TGTGCCAGTAGTATGAGGGGGCATGATTCACCCCTCCACTTT.

This clone was recorded only once. The J gene is TRBJ2-3, the V gene TRBV28, with 14 bases lining up with TRBD2. CDR1 and CDR2 from the germline V gene are MDHEN and SYDVKM. The CDR3 loop spans 17 amino acids. V lost 1 base to trimming and J lost 7 bases; unmatched junction nucleotides: 7. The CDR3 bases are TGTGCCAGCAGTTTATATTGGACTAGCGGGGGGAGGAATACGCAGTATTTT. This sequence encodes CASSLYWTSGGRNTQYF.

This rearrangement joins TRBV6-6 to TRBJ1-1; weak D call: TRBD1 (6 bases). Trimming took off 4 bases at V and 4 bases at J, with 13 bases between the two ends. Germline lookup yields CDR1 MNHNY and CDR2 SVGAGI (reference sequence). The CDR3 contains 14 residues. Written as DNA, the CDR3 is TGTGCCAGCAGTTTACCACAGGGTCCCACTGAAGCTTTCTTT. This gives the protein CASSLPQGPTEAFF.

This chain uses TRBV29-1 with TRBJ1-1; D gene uncertain. Germline V lookup: CDR1 SQVTM, CDR2 ANQGSEA. The ends were cut back, 4 bases at V and 1 base at J, with 7 bases in the middle. The CDR3 runs 12 residues. CDR3 bases: TGCAGCGTTGCGTCCGGGAACACTGAAGCTTTCTTT. Translating gives CSVASGNTEAFF.

The chain is built from TRBV6-6 and TRBJ1-1, with 9 bases matching TRBD1. The CDR3 length is 16 residues. Germline CDR1 and CDR2: MNHNY and SVGAGI (reference sequence). The V segment lost 2 bases and the J segment 4 bases; nucleotides outside the gene matches: 8. This chain's CDR3 is CASSYLNWDRATEAFF. As DNA, the CDR3 is TGTGCCAGCAGTTACCTCAATTGGGACAGGGCCACTGAAGCTTTCTTT.

The chain has TRBV6-5 and TRBJ1-2, with D possibly matching TRBD1 (5 bases). Germline CDR1 MNHEY, CDR2 SVGAGI. Trimming pared 0 bases from V and 6 bases from J, leaving 8 bases between. There are 13 residues in the CDR3. The CDR3 region is CASSYSSGDGYTF. The CDR3, as DNA: TGTGCCAGCAGTTACTCGTCGGGGGATGGCTACACCTTC.

This sequence joins TRBV28 and TRBJ2-1; 11 bases are a match to TRBD2. Germline V gene data show CDR1 as MDHEN and CDR2 as SYDVKM. This CDR3 has 17 residues. Losses at the gene ends were 2 bases for V and 5 bases for J; bases not matched to a gene: 8. The CDR3 region has the DNA TGTGCCAGCAGTTTAAGCCTAGCGGGGGGATATCACAATGAGCAGTTCTTC. This encodes CASSLSLAGGYHNEQFF.

The V gene is TRBV7-3, the J gene TRBJ2-3, with TRBD2 matching 8 bases. The CDR3 totals 15 residues. CDR1 and CDR2 from the germline V gene are SGHTA and FQGTGA. The ends lost 2 bases at V and 4 bases at J; junction bases unmatched: 5. DNA of the CDR3: TGTGCCAGCAGCTTAGCGGGACTAGATTCAGATACGCAGTATTTT. Its translation is CASSLAGLDSDTQYF.

Here the CDR3 DNA reads TGTGCCATCAGTGGACCGGGACTGGATAATTCACCCCTCCACTTT. Encoded protein: CAISGPGLDNSPLHF. V usage is TRBV10-3 and J usage is TRBJ1-6, with a weak D call TRBD1 (5 bases). Trimming removed 4 bases at V and 5 bases at J, with 12 bases between. Germline-derived CDR1 and CDR2 are ENHRY and SYGVKD. This CDR3 has 15 residues.

The V and J genes are TRBV19 and TRBJ2-5; 9 nucleotides line up with TRBD2. J lost 3 bases, V lost 5 bases, and 4 bases had no gene match. Germline V gene sequence: CDR1 LNHDA, CDR2 SQIVND (reference sequence). The CDR3 totals 14 residues. The CDR3 reads CASSPVAGEETQYF. The CDR3 DNA follows: TGTGCCAGTAGTCCCGTAGCGGGGGAAGAGACCCAGTACTTC.

This chain links TRBV4-1 with TRBJ2-7; tentative D call: TRBD1 (5 bases). The CDR3 has 17 residues. Germline CDR1 reads MGHRA; CDR2 reads YSYEKL. V was shortened by 3 bases and J by 3 bases, with 21 bases between the two germline ends. In nucleotides, the CDR3 is TGCGCCAGCAGCCACCCTATAGTGGGAAGGACAAACTACGAGCAGTACTTC. Translated: CASSHPIVGRTNYEQYF.

Turning to this clone: Other nucleotide sequences in the sample specify the same CDR3. The chain uses TRBV6-2 or TRBV6-3 and TRBJ2-7, with 11 bases identical to TRBD1. The J segment lost 2 bases and the V segment lost 5 bases, leaving 5 bases of the junction unmatched. Germline lookup yields CDR1 MNHEY and CDR2 SVGEGT. The CDR3 consists of 15 residues. CDR3 protein: CASSRLGQGAYEQYF. Here the CDR3 DNA reads TGTGCCAGCAGTCGCCTGGGACAGGGGGCCTACGAGCAGTACTTC.

This chain joins TRBV18 and TRBJ1-1; D not resolved. The V end was cut by 3 bases, the J end by 1 base, with 12 bases between. Germline CDR1 and CDR2: KGHSH and LQKENI. This CDR3 comprises 15 residues. The CDR3 is CASSPRALQNTEAFF. The CDR3 bases are TGTGCCAGCTCACCGAGGGCCCTCCAGAACACTGAAGCTTTCTTT.

The genes are TRBV29-1 and TRBJ1-5; 9 bases map to TRBD1. The CDR3 contains 19 residues. The germline V gene encodes CDR1 SQVTM and CDR2 ANQGSEA. V was pared by 0 bases and J by 0 bases, with 12 bases of the junction left unmatched. The CDR3: CSVEDRSGTGPYSNQPQHF. As DNA, the CDR3 is TGCAGCGTTGAAGATCGAAGCGGGACAGGGCCTTATAGCAATCAGCCCCAGCATTTT.

This rearrangement joins TRBV19 to TRBJ1-1; no reliable D call. The ends were cut back, 1 base at V and 4 bases at J, with 19 bases in the middle. Germline V gives CDR1 LNHDA, CDR2 SQIVND (reference sequence). CDR3 length: 17 amino acids. The CDR3 region has the DNA TGTGCCAGTAGTATAGCCCGGACCGCATCTGGGAGCACTGAAGCTTTCTTT. This encodes CASSIARTASGSTEAFF.